This T cell receptor (beta chain) was observed in a study of T cell responses to AZD1222 COVID-19 vaccine. Whole-study findings and limits: Baseline serology detected seropositivity in only a handful of AZD1222 recipients. Possibly, clonal diversity was underestimated; donors were largely white British and included more females.

J was trimmed by 0 bases and V by 3 bases; bases with no gene match: 1. The CDR3 is 15 residues long. Germline loops: CDR1 SGDLS, CDR2 YYNGEE. Assay used: immunoSEQ multiplex PCR; TCRdb lists only in-frame clones, some missing. Here the sample spans approximately 65,000 clones, 80% to 85% being singletons. In the case of this clone: Its antigen is undetermined.

The receptor's source is an adult in good health. This specimen consisted of peripheral blood, obtained on day 0 of AZD1222 vaccination. The chain combines TRBV9 with TRBJ1-4; 8 bases are a match to TRBD1. CDR3 in DNA: TGTGCCAGCAGCGAACAGGGGGCAACTAATGAAAAACTGTTTTTT. It yields the protein CASSEQGATNEKLFF.